The 13 T cell receptor beta chains below all came from one sample that was sequenced in a study of cytomegalovirus exposure and HLA in healthy donors. The PCR employed 60 Vbeta primers together with 13 Jbeta primers. This table comes from immunoSEQ multiplex PCR, and its TCRdb copy is limited to in-frame clones, with some not included. The sample holds around 160,000 clones, roughly two thirds seen once. The sequenced material came from PBMCs. The receptor set was obtained from a woman aged 40 to 49 in good health and CMV-seropositive.

Of note for this clone: The junction does not match germline at one end; this may be a read error. The V and J genes are TRBV6-5 and TRBJ1-1, with D unresolved. CDR1 and CDR2 (germline): MNHEY, SVGAGI. This CDR3 spans 14 amino acids. DNA for the CDR3: TGTGCCAGCAGTCACTCGCGATGGGGAGCTGAAGCTTTCTTT. Translation gives CASSHSRWGAEAFF.

The CDR3 nucleotides read TGTGCCAGCAGAGGGACAGGGATAGCCAAAAACATTCAGTACTTC. As protein: CASRGTGIAKNIQYF. The V and J genes are TRBV28 and TRBJ2-4, with 9 bases that match TRBD1. This CDR3 comprises 15 residues. Germline CDR1 is MDHEN and CDR2 is SYDVKM. The ends lost 6 bases at V and 0 bases at J; junction bases unmatched: 3.

This clone was counted a few times. The genes are TRBV6-1 and TRBJ1-6; 7 nucleotides align to TRBD1. The CDR3 is made up of 16 amino acids. Germline V gives CDR1 MNHNS, CDR2 SASEGT. V was clipped by 3 bases and J by 7 bases; unmatched bases: 9. The CDR3 sequence: CASSDRTGSLNSPLHF. The CDR3 bases are TGTGCCAGCAGTGACCGGACAGGTTCCCTAAATTCACCCCTCCACTTT.

The chain recombines TRBV25-1 with TRBJ1-2; 8 positions agree with TRBD1. Trimming cost V 3 bases and J 4 bases; bases outside gene matches: 7. Germline assignment: CDR1 MGHDK and CDR2 SYGVNS. The CDR3 has 15 residues. Here the CDR3 DNA reads TGTGCCAGCAGTGAGACCCTACAGGGGGTCTATGGCTACACCTTC. It specifies CASSETLQGVYGYTF.

The chain recombines TRBV11-2 with TRBJ2-5; no reliable D call. Germline V gene lookup returns CDR1 SGHAT and CDR2 FQNNGV. The CDR3 runs to 16 residues. V lost 0 bases, J lost 1 base, and 12 bases lay in between. CDR3: CASSLDGWAVQETQYF. The CDR3 DNA follows: TGTGCCAGCAGCTTAGATGGTTGGGCAGTCCAAGAGACCCAGTACTTC.

This clone was recorded a few times. The CDR3 reads CASSQATATGGSGTQYF. CDR3 DNA sequence: TGCGCCAGCAGCCAAGCGACGGCGACAGGTGGTAGTGGTACGCAGTATTTT. The chain combines TRBV4-1 with TRBJ2-3; TRBD1 might be the D (6 bases). Germline V gene data show CDR1 as MGHRA and CDR2 as YSYEKL. The CDR3 runs to 17 residues. Deletions cut 1 base from V and 8 bases from J, with 22 bases between.

The J gene is TRBJ1-3, the V gene TRBV7-2; a possible D gene is TRBD1 (5 bases). Germline lookup yields CDR1 SGHTA and CDR2 FQGNSA. The ends were cut back, 2 bases at V and 4 bases at J, with 9 bases in the middle. The CDR3 spans 14 residues. CDR3: CASSLWKGGNTIYF. As DNA, the CDR3 is TGTGCCAGCAGCTTATGGAAGGGGGGAAACACCATATATTTT. Variable domain in full (rest from reference TRBV7-2 and TRBJ1-3): GAGVSQSPSNKVTEKGKDVELRCDPISGHTALYWYRQSLGQGLEFLIYFQGNSAPDKSGLPSDRFSAERTGGSVSTLTIQRTQQEDSAVYLCASSLWKGGNTIYFGEGSWLTVV.

CDR3 DNA: TGTGCCAGCAGTCAACTGATCAGGGGCACTGAAGCTTTCTTT. It codes for CASSQLIRGTEAFF. The chain employs TRBV27 and TRBJ1-1; D perhaps matches TRBD1 (6 bases). Trimming pared 5 bases from V and 4 bases from J, leaving 14 bases between. The CDR3 totals 14 residues. The germline V gene encodes CDR1 MNHEY and CDR2 SMNVEV (reference sequence).

The genes are TRBV9 and TRBJ2-7; 9 bases agree with TRBD1. Germline values: CDR1 SGDLS, CDR2 YYNGEE. Trimming took 4 bases from V and 1 from J; bases not matched to a gene: 6. The CDR3 is 15 amino acids. The CDR3 reads CASSPRTGESYEQYF. DNA for the CDR3: TGTGCCAGCAGCCCAAGGACAGGGGAATCCTACGAGCAGTACTTC.

A note on this clone: At the DNA level, this CDR3 is encoded by other sequences in the same sample as well. The chain couples TRBV2 to TRBJ2-7; a possible D gene is TRBD1 (6 bases). Trimming removed 8 bases from V and 1 base from J, with 9 bases in between. Germline CDR1 reads SNHLY; CDR2 reads FYNNEI. The CDR3 totals 12 residues. CDR3 sequence: CASRDNSYEQYF. The CDR3 DNA is TGTGCCAGCCGGGACAATTCCTACGAGCAGTACTTC.

The chain uses TRBV20-1 and TRBJ1-1; D gene ambiguous. Germline assignment: CDR1 DFQATT and CDR2 SNEGSKA (reference sequence). Trimming removed 6 bases at V and 6 bases at J, with 11 bases between. The CDR3 totals 11 residues. The CDR3 nucleotides read TGCAGTGCCAAATACACGTCTGAAGCTTTCTTT. This codes for CSAKYTSEAFF.

This clone has just a few counts. This rearrangement joins TRBV9 to TRBJ2-1, with 11 bases matching TRBD2. The germline V gene encodes CDR1 SGDLS and CDR2 YYNGEE. This CDR3 region has 17 residues. Unmatched junction bases numbered 8, after V lost 4 bases and J lost 2 bases. The CDR3 DNA reads TGTGCCAGCAGCCCGAGACTAGCGGGGCGGACCTACAATGAGCAGTTCTTC. It yields the protein CASSPRLAGRTYNEQFF.

V and J are TRBV28 and TRBJ2-7, with TRBD1 matching 9 bases. Germline V gene sequence: CDR1 MDHEN, CDR2 SYDVKM. V lost 4 bases, J lost 3 bases, and 4 bases stayed unmatched. This CDR3 spans 14 amino acids. DNA for the CDR3: TGTGCCAGCAGTTACCGGGACAGGGTCTACGAGCAGTACTTC. This sequence encodes CASSYRDRVYEQYF. Looking up the rest from reference TRBV28 and TRBJ2-7 gives the full variable domain: DVKVTQSSRYLVKRTGEKVFLECVQDMDHENMFWYRQDPGLGLRLIYFSYDVKMKEKGDIPEGYSVSREKKERFSLILESASTNQTSMYLCASSYRDRVYEQYFGPGTRLTVT.